This T cell receptor beta chain was obtained from a study of blood T cell repertoires in COVID-19. About the study: The origin of the acute and convalescent COVID-19 samples was the United States, Italy and Spain.

The CDR3 is made up of 15 amino acids. Trimming pared 0 bases from V and 6 bases from J, leaving 11 bases between. Germline V CDR1 and CDR2: LGHNA, YNFKEQ. TCRdb keeps only in-frame clones here, not all; method: immunoSEQ multiplex PCR. The top ten hold roughly 8.6% of the sample, which has about 140,000 clones, roughly 80% seen once. This TCR was recovered from a woman in her forties or fifties with active or convalescent COVID-19. This chain connects TRBV4-2 to TRBJ1-4, with D maybe TRBD1 (5 bases). Input material: peripheral blood. CDR3 in amino acids: CASSQERQPDEKLFF. Written as DNA, the CDR3 is TGTGCCAGCAGCCAAGAGCGACAGCCCGATGAAAAACTGTTTTTT.